The clone carrying this T cell receptor beta chain has ten or more counts. The sample belongs to a study of spatial heterogeneity in lung cancer. The wider study: The library had UMIs, and each TCR and UMI pair averaged more than ten raw reads.

Trimming left V 6 bases short and J 4 bases short, with 10 bases between. This CDR3 is built from 13 residues. Unique molecular identifiers, one per molecule, were present on every TCR cDNA molecule. TCRdb processed the 5' RACE reads anew with MiXCR; each CDR3 protein has one entry. The data contain tens of thousands of distinct CDR3 sequences, around 7.2% of them singletons. The time point is: sample taken at primary tumor resection. Material for sequencing was whole RNA from tumor, nontumor lung or frozen PBMC, left unsorted. Sequenced here: PBMCs, sampled at surgery. The rearrangement uses TRBV12-3 or TRBV12-4 and TRBJ2-1; TRBD2 might be the D (6 bases). This TCR was recovered from a male donor with early-stage non-small cell lung cancer. The CDR3 sequence is CASRPAGYNEQFF. The CDR3, as DNA: TGTGCCAGCAGACCGGCGGGGTACAATGAGCAGTTCTTC.